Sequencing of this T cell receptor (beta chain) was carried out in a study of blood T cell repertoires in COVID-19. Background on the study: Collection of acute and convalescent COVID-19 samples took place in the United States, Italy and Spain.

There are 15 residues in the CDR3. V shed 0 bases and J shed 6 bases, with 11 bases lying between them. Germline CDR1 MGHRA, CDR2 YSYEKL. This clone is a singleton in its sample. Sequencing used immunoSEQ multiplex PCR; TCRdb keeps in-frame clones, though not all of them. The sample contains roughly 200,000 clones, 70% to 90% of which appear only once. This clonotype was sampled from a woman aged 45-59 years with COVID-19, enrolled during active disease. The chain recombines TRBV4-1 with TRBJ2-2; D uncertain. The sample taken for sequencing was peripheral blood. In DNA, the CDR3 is TGCGCCAGCAGCCAAGAGTCGAACATGCCCGGGGAGCTGTTTTTT. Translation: CASSQESNMPGELFF.